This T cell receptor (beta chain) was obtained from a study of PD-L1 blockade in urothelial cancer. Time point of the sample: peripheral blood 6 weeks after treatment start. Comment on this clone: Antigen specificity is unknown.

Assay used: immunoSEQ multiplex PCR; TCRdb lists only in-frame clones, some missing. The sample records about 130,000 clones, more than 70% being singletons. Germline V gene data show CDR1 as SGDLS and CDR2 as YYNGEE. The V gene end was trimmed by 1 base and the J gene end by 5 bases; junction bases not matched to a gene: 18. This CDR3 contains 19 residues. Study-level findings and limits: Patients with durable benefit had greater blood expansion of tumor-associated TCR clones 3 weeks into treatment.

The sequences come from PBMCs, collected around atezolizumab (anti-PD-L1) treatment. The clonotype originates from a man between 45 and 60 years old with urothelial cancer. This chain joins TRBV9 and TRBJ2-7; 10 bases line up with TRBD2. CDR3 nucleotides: TGTGCCAGCAGCGTAAGATGGGGGCCAGCGGGAGGGCCGGGGAACGAGCAGTACTTC. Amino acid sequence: CASSVRWGPAGGPGNEQYF.